This is a list of T cell receptor beta chains from one sample in a study of cytomegalovirus exposure and HLA in healthy donors. Generated by immunoSEQ multiplex PCR, the TCRdb table keeps only in-frame clones and is missing some. Its clone listing holds tens of thousands of clones. Sequencing was done on a sample of PBMCs. All receptors derive from a female donor in good health and CMV-seropositive. Each CDR3 is given with its conserved first and last residue. A D gene is named only where the DNA matches it firmly.

d_call	v_call	j_call	cdr3_length	cdr3_nt	cdr3_aa
NA	TRBV4-2	TRBJ2-7	13	TGTGCCAGCAGCCAAGGTGTGGCGGAGGGGCAGTACTTC	CASSQGVAEGQYF
TRBD1	TRBV6-5	TRBJ2-7	16	TGTGCCAGCAGTTACTCATGGGACAGGTCCTCCTACGAGCAGTACTTC	CASSYSWDRSSYEQYF
TRBD2	TRBV2	TRBJ2-3	14	TGTGCCAGCAACCGGGGGGAAGGCACAGATACGCAGTATTTT	CASNRGEGTDTQYF
NA	TRBV6-5	TRBJ2-7	16	TGTGCCAGCAGTTACTCGACTGGGAGGCTGACAGGGGAGCAGTACTTC	CASSYSTGRLTGEQYF
NA	TRBV5-1	TRBJ2-1	13	TGCGCCAGCAGCTTGAGTCCCCAGGATGAGCAGTTCTTC	CASSLSPQDEQFF
TRBD1	TRBV19	TRBJ2-1	17	TGTGCCAGTAGTACACCACCCGGACAGGGCAGGCGCAATGAGCAGTTCTTC	CASSTPPGQGRRNEQFF
NA	TRBV27	TRBJ2-3	16	TGTGCCAGCAGTCCCAGGACAGACGTTATGACAGATACGCAGTATTTT	CASSPRTDVMTDTQYF
TRBD1	TRBV4-1	TRBJ2-7	13	TGCGCCAGCAGCCATGACAGGGGGCGAGAGCAGTACTTC	CASSHDRGREQYF
TRBD2	TRBV4-1	TRBJ2-1	15	TGCGCCAGCAGCCGTAGTAGCGGGATCGACAATGAGCAGTTCTTC	CASSRSSGIDNEQFF
NA	TRBV11-3	TRBJ1-1	14	TGTGCCAGCAGCCCACAGGTTCCGAACACTGAAGCTTTCTTT	CASSPQVPNTEAFF
TRBD1	TRBV19	TRBJ1-1	15	TGTGCCACGAGGGACAGTGGGGTTTTGAACACTGAAGCTTTCTTT	CATRDSGVLNTEAFF
NA	TRBV6-5	TRBJ2-3	12	TGTGCCAGCAGTTCCGACAGGGATACGCAGTATTTT	CASSSDRDTQYF
TRBD1	TRBV11-3	TRBJ2-2	14	TGTGCCAGCAGCTTAGACAGGGGGCGGTGGGAGCTGTTTTTT	CASSLDRGRWELFF
NA	TRBV19	TRBJ2-7	15	TGTGCCAGTAGTATAGTTGGGGGCGCGCCCTACGAGCAGTACTTC	CASSIVGGAPYEQYF
TRBD2	TRBV19	TRBJ2-1	15	TGTGCCAGTAGTAGGACTAGCGGGGGGCCCAATGAGCAGTTCTTC	CASSRTSGGPNEQFF
TRBD2	TRBV19	TRBJ2-7	14	TGTGCCAGTAGTATAAACGGGAGGGCCTACGAGCAGTACTTC	CASSINGRAYEQYF